One sample yielded the 7 T cell receptor beta chains listed below, sequenced in a study of cytomegalovirus exposure and HLA in healthy donors. 13 Jbeta primers and 60 Vbeta primers were used for the PCR. The repertoire was sequenced with immunoSEQ multiplex PCR; TCRdb's copy has only in-frame clones and lacks some. The profile shows some 80,000 clones, under 65% of them singletons. The source material was PBMCs. Source of these receptors: a male donor in good health and CMV-seropositive.

The chain couples TRBV5-4 to TRBJ2-7; D call uncertain. Germline CDR1 SGHNT, CDR2 YYREEE (reference sequence). V lost 4 bases to trimming and J lost 3 bases, with 14 bases between them. This CDR3 contains 14 residues. CDR3 sequence: CASSPETGSYEQYF. CDR3 nucleotides: TGTGCCAGCAGCCCAGAAACGGGTAGCTACGAGCAGTACTTC.

The chain employs TRBV5-4 and TRBJ2-1; D is perhaps TRBD2 (6 bases). The CDR3 length is 17 residues. In germline, CDR1 is SGHNT, CDR2 YYREEE (reference sequence). The V end was cut by 0 bases, the J end by 8 bases, with 21 bases between. Here the CDR3 reads CASSLGGTSSRGYEQFF. In DNA, the CDR3 is TGTGCCAGCAGCTTGGGCGGGACCAGCTCTAGAGGCTATGAGCAGTTCTTC.

The chain links TRBV7-9 to TRBJ2-2, with 9 bases that match TRBD2. This CDR3 has 16 amino acids. V dropped 5 bases and J dropped 5; count of bases not matched to a gene: 9. Germline loops: CDR1 SEHNR, CDR2 FQNEAQ (reference sequence). DNA for the CDR3: TGTGCCAGCAGCCCCGGCCTGCTAGCGGGAACCGGGGAGCTGTTTTTT. Translated, it gives CASSPGLLAGTGELFF.

This rearrangement joins TRBV12-1 to TRBJ2-3; TRBD1 was called by the table and not checked on the DNA. TRBV12-1 is shown as a pseudogene. The CDR3 consists of 21 residues. CDR3 amino acids: CASSSTSLGFDEDREADTQYF. CDR3 DNA: TGTGCCAGCAGCTCCACCTCCCTTGGGTTTGACGAGGACAGGGAGGCAGATACGCAGTATTTT.

The chain combines TRBV9 with TRBJ2-7; D possibly corresponds to TRBD2 (6 bases). This CDR3 contains 13 residues. Germline V gives CDR1 SGDLS, CDR2 YYNGEE. Trimming shortened V by 4 bases and J by 3 bases, and 11 bases separated the two germline ends. CDR3 residues: CASSPRGDYEQYF. The CDR3 nucleotides read TGTGCCAGCAGCCCGCGGGGCGACTACGAGCAGTACTTC.

The rearrangement links TRBV6-5 to TRBJ2-2, with 7 bases lining up with TRBD2. This CDR3 is built from 13 residues. After removal of 8 bases from V and 2 bases from J, the junction contained 2 bases not matched to a gene. Looked up from germline, CDR1 is MNHEY and CDR2 is SVGAGI. The CDR3 region has the DNA TGTGCCAGCGCGGGAGTCAACACCGGGGAGCTGTTTTTT. Encoded protein: CASAGVNTGELFF.

There are a few counts of this clone. CDR3 coding DNA: TGTGCCAGCAGCAGCTCACTCGAGGATTCACCCCTCCACTTT. Translated, it gives CASSSSLEDSPLHF. The chain recombines TRBV21-1 with TRBJ1-6. TRBV21-1 is a listed pseudogene. The CDR3 has 14 amino acids.